The 31 T cell receptor beta chains below all came from one sample that was sequenced in a study of blood T cells in healthy people across ages. The use of a sample-barcoded 5' primer and a J-beta primer mix characterized a second PCR of about 7 to 12 cycles. In TCRdb, the 5' RACE reads were re-called with MiXCR into one record per CDR3 protein. The sample lists roughly 800,000 distinct CDR3 sequences, 20% to 25% occurring once. These data also featured in a second study, about T cells of mothers and their children.

The sequencing input was blood. The receptors were gathered from a boy aged 10-17 years in good health.

This clonotype was picked up a small number of times. The rearrangement uses TRBV12-5 and TRBJ2-3; TRBD2 matches 8 bases. The CDR3 has 15 amino acids. Germline V lookup: CDR1 LGHNT, CDR2 FRNRAP. Trimming took 0 bases from V and 3 from J; bases not matched to a gene: 2. DNA for the CDR3: TGTGCTAGTGGTTTGGTCGGGGGGGCGACAGATACGCAGTATTTT. Translated: CASGLVGGATDTQYF.

The V and J genes are TRBV6-6 and TRBJ2-4; TRBD2 is a possible D gene (5 bases). From germline, CDR1 is MNHNY and CDR2 SVGAGI (reference sequence). V was clipped by 9 bases and J by 0 bases, with 18 bases between them. This CDR3 has 16 residues. The CDR3: CASQLEGPLAKNIQYF. The DNA of the CDR3 is TGTGCCAGTCAGTTAGAGGGCCCCTTAGCCAAAAACATTCAGTACTTC.

This rearrangement joins TRBV5-1 to TRBJ1-5, with TRBD1 identical over 7 bases. Germline loops: CDR1 SGHRS, CDR2 YFSETQ. The CDR3 is 15 amino acids. Trimming removed 0 bases from V and 3 bases from J; junction bases left unmatched: 3. CDR3 sequence (DNA): TGCGCCAGCAGCTTGGGTCAGGGGGACAATCAGCCCCAGCATTTT. Encoded protein: CASSLGQGDNQPQHF.

This clonotype has just a few counts. The chain joins TRBV4-1 to TRBJ1-1; the D is unclear. Trimming took off 1 base at V and 0 bases at J, with 9 bases between the two ends. Germline V gives CDR1 MGHRA, CDR2 YSYEKL. The CDR3 runs to 15 residues. In DNA form, the CDR3 reads TGCGCCAGCAGCCAAGGCGAAACCGTGAACACTGAAGCTTTCTTT. Amino acid sequence: CASSQGETVNTEAFF.

The V call is TRBV20-1, the J call TRBJ2-3, with D perhaps matching TRBD1 or TRBD2 (6 bases each). This CDR3 comprises 13 residues. In germline, CDR1 is DFQATT, CDR2 SNEGSKA (reference sequence). Trimming stripped 8 bases from V and 3 bases from J, with 15 bases between. The CDR3, as DNA: TGCAGTTTTTCGTGGGGGGCTACAGATACGCAGTATTTT. Translated: CSFSWGATDTQYF.

The chain uses TRBV29-1 and TRBJ2-3, with D possibly TRBD2 on 5 matching bases. The CDR3 runs 14 residues. The germline CDR1 and CDR2 sequences are SQVTM and ANQGSEA. Trimming took off 4 bases at V and 2 bases at J, with 13 bases between the two ends. In DNA, the CDR3 is TGCAGCGTTGTAAAGCGACTACACACAGATACGCAGTATTTT. Its protein is CSVVKRLHTDTQYF.

The J gene is TRBJ2-5, the V gene TRBV2; 9 bases fit TRBD1. The end of the DNA is better explained by TRBJ2-7, so the J call may be wrong. Germline V CDR1 and CDR2: SNHLY, FYNNEI. The CDR3 covers 13 residues. CDR3 DNA sequence: TGTGCCAGCAGGACAGGGGGAAGGCACGAGCAGTACTTC. Translating gives CASRTGGRHEQYF.

The CDR3 here is CASSLDVGGLDTEAFF. The CDR3 bases are TGTGCCAGCAGCTTAGACGTTGGGGGGTTGGACACTGAAGCTTTCTTT. The chain couples TRBV7-9 to TRBJ1-1, with a tentative D call TRBD1 (5 bases). The CDR3 spans 16 residues. Between the trimmed V and J ends, which lost 1 base and 3 bases, there was a span of 15 bases. The germline V gene has CDR1 SEHNR and CDR2 FQNEAQ (reference sequence).

This clonotype occurred a few times. The rearrangement joins TRBV12-3 or TRBV12-4 to TRBJ1-1; D gene ambiguous. V shed 6 bases and J shed 1 base, with 9 bases lying between them. This CDR3 contains 13 residues. Here the CDR3 DNA reads TGTGCCAGCAGCCCCATGAAGAACACTGAAGCTTTCTTT. Protein sequence: CASSPMKNTEAFF.

This clonotype was seen a few times. The chain has TRBV28 and TRBJ2-3; TRBD2 agrees at 7 bases. The V gene end was trimmed by 3 bases and the J gene end by 0 bases; junction bases not matched to a gene: 3. Germline assignment: CDR1 MDHEN and CDR2 SYDVKM. The CDR3 totals 15 residues. For the CDR3, the DNA is TGTGCCAGCAGTTTCTGGCGGGAGAGCACAGATACGCAGTATTTT. Its protein is CASSFWRESTDTQYF.

This clonotype was picked up a small number of times. The rearrangement links TRBV6-6 to TRBJ1-2; perhaps TRBD1 as D (6 bases). This CDR3 has 12 residues. Trimming pared 2 bases from V and 6 bases from J, leaving 7 bases between. CDR1 MNHNY and CDR2 SVGAGI come from the germline V gene (reference sequence). The CDR3 DNA is TGTGCCAGCAGTTACGAGGGGGATGGCTACACCTTC. This codes for CASSYEGDGYTF.

The gene calls are TRBV9 and TRBJ2-1; TRBD2 aligns across 10 bases. Germline V lookup: CDR1 SGDLS, CDR2 YYNGEE. The CDR3 contains 16 residues. Trimming removed 3 bases from V and 8 bases from J; junction bases left unmatched: 11. This CDR3 reads CASSGSGGAIGHEQFF. The DNA of the CDR3 is TGTGCCAGCAGCGGCAGCGGGGGGGCGATAGGTCATGAGCAGTTCTTC.

The gene calls are TRBV4-1 and TRBJ2-5, with D possibly being TRBD2 (6 bases). The CDR3 spans 18 residues. Germline V gene data show CDR1 as MGHRA and CDR2 as YSYEKL. The V gene lost 1 base and the J gene lost 3 bases, with 21 bases spanning the gap. The CDR3 sequence: CASSQVLVAGRREETQYF. The CDR3 DNA reads as TGCGCCAGCAGCCAAGTATTGGTAGCCGGGAGACGGGAAGAGACCCAGTACTTC.

This clonotype was counted at least ten times. In DNA form, the CDR3 reads TGTGCCAGCCGAGGGAATCTCTCTCCTACGCAGTATTTT. Its translation is CASRGNLSPTQYF. The rearrangement links TRBV7-2 to TRBJ2-3; TRBD2 might be the D (5 bases). The CDR3 contains 13 residues. Per the germline V gene, CDR1 is SGHTA and CDR2 is FQGNSA. V was pared by 8 bases and J by 8 bases, with 17 bases between.

The CDR3 loop is CASSLDQGAGNQPQHF. For the CDR3, the DNA is TGTGCCAGCAGTCTTGATCAGGGGGCAGGCAATCAGCCCCAGCATTTT. The rearrangement uses TRBV28 and TRBJ1-5; 8 nucleotides line up with TRBD1. CDR1 and CDR2 (germline): MDHEN, SYDVKM. The CDR3 length is 16 residues. After removal of 5 bases from V and 2 bases from J, the junction contained 8 bases not matched to a gene.

This clonotype came up a few times. The chain joins TRBV4-2 to TRBJ1-4; 9 bases map to TRBD1. With 0 bases clipped from V and 4 bases from J, the junction kept 3 bases outside the gene matches. The CDR3 runs to 16 residues. CDR1 is LGHNA, CDR2 YNFKEQ, per germline. The CDR3 nucleotides read TGTGCCAGCAGCCAAGAAGAGACAGGGGGTAATGAAAAACTGTTTTTT. Protein sequence: CASSQEETGGNEKLFF.

This clonotype was detected a few times. V usage is TRBV20-1 and J usage is TRBJ2-1; a possible D gene is TRBD1 (5 bases). The germline V gene has CDR1 DFQATT and CDR2 SNEGSKA (reference sequence). Trimming pared 6 bases from V and 7 bases from J, leaving 10 bases between. The length of the CDR3 is 11 residues. The CDR3: CSARGENEQFF. CDR3 DNA: TGCAGTGCAAGGGGTGAGAATGAGCAGTTCTTC.

The rearrangement joins TRBV12-3 or TRBV12-4 to TRBJ2-5, with D possibly being TRBD1 (6 bases). The J call may be wrong; the DNA end is better matched by TRBJ2-7. The CDR3 length is 14 residues. The CDR3 DNA reads as TGTGCCAGCAGCCTACGGACAGCCACCTACGAGCAGTACTTC. Amino acid sequence: CASSLRTATYEQYF.

The rearrangement joins TRBV29-1 to TRBJ2-1; TRBD1 matches at 12 bases. The end of the DNA is better explained by TRBJ2-7, so the J call may be wrong. This CDR3 has 14 amino acids. The V gene's germline CDR1 is SQVTM and CDR2 ANQGSEA. The DNA of the CDR3 is TGCAGCGTCGGGGACAGGGGGCTTACCTACGAGCAGTACTTC. Translating gives CSVGDRGLTYEQYF.

The sample holds many counts of this clonotype. The V call is TRBV5-1, the J call TRBJ2-5; D may be TRBD1 (6 bases). Germline V CDR1 and CDR2: SGHRS, YFSETQ. The CDR3 has 13 residues. Trimming cost V 0 bases and J 5 bases, with 8 bases left between them. In DNA, the CDR3 is TGCGCCAGCAGCTTGGGACAGGCGGAGACCCAGTACTTC. As protein: CASSLGQAETQYF.

This clonotype occurred a few times. V and J are TRBV29-1 and TRBJ2-5, with TRBD2 identical over 7 bases. The germline CDR1 and CDR2 sequences are SQVTM and ANQGSEA. The V segment lost 3 bases and the J segment 5 bases; nucleotides outside the gene matches: 3. The length of the CDR3 is 12 residues. The chain's CDR3 is CSVEAGGETQYF. CDR3 DNA sequence: TGCAGCGTTGAGGCCGGGGGGGAGACCCAGTACTTC.

This chain uses TRBV5-1 with TRBJ2-5; TRBD1 agrees at 8 bases. CDR3 size: 12 residues. The germline V gene encodes CDR1 SGHRS and CDR2 YFSETQ. The V and J ends lost 6 bases and 5 bases, in that order; junction bases with no gene match: 3. The CDR3 DNA sequence: TGCGCCAGCATGGACAGGGAGGAGACCCAGTACTTC. This sequence encodes CASMDREETQYF.

This clonotype has more than one count but fewer than ten. The genes are TRBV7-2 and TRBJ2-6, with 8 positions matching TRBD2. Trimming removed 10 bases from V and 0 bases from J; junction bases left unmatched: 14. Germline V gives CDR1 SGHTA, CDR2 FQGNSA. This CDR3 spans 18 amino acids. DNA of the CDR3: TGTGCCATCTCTCTTCGGCTAGCGGGTTTCTCTGGGGCCAACGTCCTGACTTTC. Its protein product is CAISLRLAGFSGANVLTF.

V usage is TRBV6-5 and J usage is TRBJ1-1; D possibly corresponds to TRBD1 (5 bases). Between the trimmed V and J ends, which lost 5 bases and 0 bases, there was a span of 13 bases. This CDR3 comprises 15 residues. CDR1 and CDR2 from the germline V gene are MNHEY and SVGAGI. CDR3 protein: CASSDSLFMNTEAFF. CDR3 DNA sequence: TGTGCCAGCAGTGACAGTCTCTTCATGAACACTGAAGCTTTCTTT.

The V gene is TRBV11-2, the J gene TRBJ1-4; D may be TRBD1 (5 bases). The V end lost 4 bases, the J end lost 2 bases, and 17 bases lay between the germline ends. Germline CDR1 reads SGHAT; CDR2 reads FQNNGV. This CDR3 region has 17 residues. The CDR3 spells CASSWDPRSATNEKLFF. The CDR3 bases are TGTGCCAGCAGCTGGGACCCGAGAAGTGCCACTAATGAAAAACTGTTTTTT. The whole variable domain, remainder taken from reference TRBV11-2 and TRBJ1-4, is EAGVAQSPRYKIIEKRQSVAFWCNPISGHATLYWYQQILGQGPKLLIQFQNNGVVDDSQLPKDRFSAERLKGVDSTLKIQPAKLEDSAVYLCASSWDPRSATNEKLFFGSGTQLSVL.

This clonotype was counted a single time. This chain connects TRBV28 to TRBJ2-3, with 10 bases lining up with TRBD1. The V gene end was trimmed by 7 bases and the J gene end by 5 bases; junction bases not matched to a gene: 9. Germline values: CDR1 MDHEN, CDR2 SYDVKM. This CDR3 is 15 amino acids long. In DNA, the CDR3 is TGTGCCAGCAATGAGGGACAGGGGATGGGAGATACGCAGTATTTT. Its protein is CASNEGQGMGDTQYF.

This clonotype was counted a few times. This rearrangement joins TRBV4-1 to TRBJ2-5, with 8 bases aligning to TRBD1. CDR1 is MGHRA and CDR2 is YSYEKL in the germline V gene. The CDR3 is 16 residues long. J was trimmed by 5 bases and V by 0 bases; bases with no gene match: 8. The DNA for the CDR3 is TGCGCCAGCAGCCAAGAACCCCGGACAGGGCGGGAGACCCAGTACTTC. This encodes CASSQEPRTGRETQYF.

The chain uses TRBV6-5 and TRBJ2-5; D might be TRBD1 or TRBD2, each matching 6 bases. This CDR3 comprises 18 residues. Germline assignment: CDR1 MNHEY and CDR2 SVGAGI. V lost 0 bases and J 1 base, leaving 18 bases between the germline ends. The CDR3 protein is CASSYSKGGTLTQETQYF. CDR3 nucleotide sequence: TGTGCCAGCAGTTACTCGAAGGGCGGGACACTGACCCAAGAGACCCAGTACTTC.

This clonotype has a handful of counts. The chain combines TRBV2 with TRBJ1-3; possible D gene TRBD1, 6 bases. V lost 8 bases, J lost 0 bases, and 11 bases lay in between. Germline V lookup: CDR1 SNHLY, CDR2 FYNNEI. The CDR3 totals 14 residues. The DNA for the CDR3 is TGTGCCAGCGACGGACAGCGCTCTGGAAACACCATATATTTT. It encodes CASDGQRSGNTIYF.

This clonotype has only a few counts. CDR3 sequence reads: CASSHGRLAGETTYEQYF. The CDR3, as DNA: TGTGCCAGCAGCCACGGACGGCTAGCGGGAGAGACAACCTACGAGCAGTACTTC. V gene TRBV6-5 combines with J gene TRBJ2-7; 10 bases are a match to TRBD2. V dropped 6 bases and J dropped 2; count of bases not matched to a gene: 16. Germline CDR1 MNHEY, CDR2 SVGAGI. The CDR3 covers 18 residues.

The rearrangement links TRBV6-6 to TRBJ2-2; D is tentatively TRBD1 or TRBD2 (5 bases each). The CDR3 runs to 14 residues. The ends were cut back, 2 bases at V and 1 base at J, with 5 bases in the middle. Germline V lookup: CDR1 MNHNY, CDR2 SVGAGI (reference sequence). The CDR3 here is CASSYGGNTGELFF. In DNA, the CDR3 is TGTGCCAGCAGTTACGGGGGGAACACCGGGGAGCTGTTTTTT.